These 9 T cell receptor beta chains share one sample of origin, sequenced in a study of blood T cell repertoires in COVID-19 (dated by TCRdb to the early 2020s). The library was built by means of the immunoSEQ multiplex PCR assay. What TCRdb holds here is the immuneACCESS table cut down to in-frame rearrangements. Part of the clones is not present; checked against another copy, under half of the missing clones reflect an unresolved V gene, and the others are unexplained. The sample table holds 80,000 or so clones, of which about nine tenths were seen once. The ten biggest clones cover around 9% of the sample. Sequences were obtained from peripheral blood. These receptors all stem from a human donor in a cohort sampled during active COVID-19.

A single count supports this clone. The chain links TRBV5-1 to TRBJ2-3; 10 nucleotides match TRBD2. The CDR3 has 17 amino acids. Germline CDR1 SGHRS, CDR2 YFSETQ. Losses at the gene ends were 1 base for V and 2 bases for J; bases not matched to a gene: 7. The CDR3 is CASSLSLAGGSTDTQYF. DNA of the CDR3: TGCGCCAGCAGCTTGTCTTTAGCGGGGGGCTCCACAGATACGCAGTATTTT.

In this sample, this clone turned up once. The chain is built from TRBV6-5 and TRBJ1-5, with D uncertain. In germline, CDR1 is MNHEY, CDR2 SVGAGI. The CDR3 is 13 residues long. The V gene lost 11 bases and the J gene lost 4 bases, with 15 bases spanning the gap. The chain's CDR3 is CAAEPNLNQPQHF. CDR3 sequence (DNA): TGTGCCGCGGAACCCAATCTTAATCAGCCCCAGCATTTT.

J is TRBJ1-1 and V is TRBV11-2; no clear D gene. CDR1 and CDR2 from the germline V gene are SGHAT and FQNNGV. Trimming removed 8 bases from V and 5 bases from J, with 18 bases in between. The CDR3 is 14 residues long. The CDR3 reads CASHKTQRGTEAFF. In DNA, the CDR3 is TGTGCCAGCCATAAAACCCAAAGAGGGACTGAAGCTTTCTTT.

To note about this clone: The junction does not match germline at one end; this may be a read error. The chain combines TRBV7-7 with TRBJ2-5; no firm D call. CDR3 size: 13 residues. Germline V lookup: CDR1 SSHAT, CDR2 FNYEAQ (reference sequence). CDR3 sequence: CASSLAPRETQYF. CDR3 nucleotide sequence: TGTGCTAGCAGTTTAGCCCCCAGAGAGACCCAGTACTTC. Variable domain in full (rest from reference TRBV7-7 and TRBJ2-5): GAGVSQSPRYKVTKRGQDVTLRCDPISSHATLYWYQQALGQGPEFLTYFNYEAQPDKSGLPSDRFSAERPEGSISTLTIQRTEQRDSAMYRCASSLAPRETQYFGPGTRLLVL.

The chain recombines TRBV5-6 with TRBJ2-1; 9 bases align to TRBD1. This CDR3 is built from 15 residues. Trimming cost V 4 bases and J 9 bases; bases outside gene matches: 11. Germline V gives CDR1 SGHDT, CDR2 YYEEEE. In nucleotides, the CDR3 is TGTGCCAGCAGCATCGGGGACAGGGAACTCATTGAGCAGTTCTTC. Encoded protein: CASSIGDRELIEQFF.

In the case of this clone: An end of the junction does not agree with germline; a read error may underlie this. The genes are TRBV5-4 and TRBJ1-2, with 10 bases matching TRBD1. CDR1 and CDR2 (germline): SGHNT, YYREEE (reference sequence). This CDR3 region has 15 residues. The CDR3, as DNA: TGTGCCAGCAGCTTACAATCCGGGACAGGGGTGACTGAGGCCTTC. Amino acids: CASSLQSGTGVTEAF. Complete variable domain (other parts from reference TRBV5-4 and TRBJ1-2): ETGVTQSPTHLIKTRGQQVTLRCSSQSGHNTVSWYQQALGQGPQFIFQYYREEENGRGNFPPRFSGLQFPNYSSELNVNALELDDSALYLCASSLQSGTGVTEAFGSGTRLTVV.

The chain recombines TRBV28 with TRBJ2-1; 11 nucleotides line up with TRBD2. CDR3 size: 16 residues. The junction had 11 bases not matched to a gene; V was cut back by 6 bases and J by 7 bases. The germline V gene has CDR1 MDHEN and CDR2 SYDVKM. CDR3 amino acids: CASSPGSGRARNEQFF. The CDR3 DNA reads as TGTGCCAGCAGCCCAGGTAGCGGGAGGGCCCGGAATGAGCAGTTCTTC.

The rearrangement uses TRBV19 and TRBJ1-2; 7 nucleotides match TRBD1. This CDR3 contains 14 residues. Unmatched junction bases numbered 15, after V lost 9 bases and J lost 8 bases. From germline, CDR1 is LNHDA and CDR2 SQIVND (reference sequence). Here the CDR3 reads CASATGGGAGGYTF. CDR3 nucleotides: TGTGCCAGCGCAACGGGAGGGGGCGCGGGGGGCTACACCTTC.

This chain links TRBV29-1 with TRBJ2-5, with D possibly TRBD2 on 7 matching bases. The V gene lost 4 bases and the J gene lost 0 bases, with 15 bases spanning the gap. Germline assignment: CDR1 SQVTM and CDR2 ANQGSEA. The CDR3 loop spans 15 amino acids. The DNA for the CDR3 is TGCAGCGTTGTAGGCGGGGGCGCGTACCAAGAGACCCAGTACTTC. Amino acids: CSVVGGGAYQETQYF.